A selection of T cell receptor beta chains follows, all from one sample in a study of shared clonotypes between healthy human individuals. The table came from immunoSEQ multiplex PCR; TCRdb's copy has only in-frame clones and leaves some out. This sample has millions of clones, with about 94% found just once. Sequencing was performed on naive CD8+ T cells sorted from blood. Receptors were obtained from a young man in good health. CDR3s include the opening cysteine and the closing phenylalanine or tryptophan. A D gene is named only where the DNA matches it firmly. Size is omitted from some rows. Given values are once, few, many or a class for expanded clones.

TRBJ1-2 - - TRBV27 CASSFPGNYGYTF TGTGCCAGCAGTTTTCCCGGAAACTATGGCTACACCTTC
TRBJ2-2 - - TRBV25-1 CASSEYGGPGTGELFF TGTGCCAGCAGTGAATACGGGGGGCCAGGCACCGGGGAGCTGTTTTTT
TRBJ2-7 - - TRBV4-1 CASSQESWGAYEQYF TGCGCCAGCAGCCAAGAGAGCTGGGGGGCCTACGAGCAGTACTTC
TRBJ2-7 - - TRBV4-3 CASSQDTGLGYEQYF TGCGCCAGCAGCCAAGACACGGGACTGGGCTACGAGCAGTACTTC
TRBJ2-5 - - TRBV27 CASMPSNRLLLQETQYF TGTGCCAGCATGCCAAGTAACCGTCTGCTACTCCAAGAGACCCAGTACTTC
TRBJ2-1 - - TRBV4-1 CASSQEPSYNEQFF TGCGCCAGCAGCCAAGAACCCAGTTACAATGAGCAGTTCTTC
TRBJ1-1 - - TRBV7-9 CASSLGPDEEAFF TGTGCCAGCAGCTTAGGGCCGGATGAAGAAGCTTTCTTT
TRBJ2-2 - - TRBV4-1 CASSQGGYTGELFF TGCGCCAGCAGCCAAGGCGGGTATACCGGGGAGCTGTTTTTT
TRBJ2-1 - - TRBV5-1 CASSLASDFNEQFF TGCGCCAGCAGCTTGGCCTCAGACTTCAATGAGCAGTTCTTC
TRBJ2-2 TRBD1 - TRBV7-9 CASSSQGADGELFF TGTGCCAGCAGCTCTCAGGGGGCCGACGGGGAGCTGTTTTTT
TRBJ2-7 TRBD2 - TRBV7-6 CASSLVQTSENYEQYF TGTGCCAGCAGCTTAGTTCAGACTAGCGAAAACTACGAGCAGTACTTC
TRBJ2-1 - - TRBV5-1 CASSLGGGSLILYNEQFF TGCGCCAGCAGCTTGGGCGGCGGCTCCCTTATCTTATACAATGAGCAGTTCTTC
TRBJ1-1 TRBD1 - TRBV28 CASSHDRGYVEAFF TGTGCCAGCAGTCATGACAGGGGCTACGTTGAAGCTTTCTTT
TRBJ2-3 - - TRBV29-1 CSVEEGGVGDTQYF TGCAGCGTTGAAGAAGGCGGGGTCGGAGATACGCAGTATTTT
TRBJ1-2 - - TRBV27 CASSLSGAGLGYTF TGTGCCAGCAGTTTATCAGGGGCGGGCCTAGGCTACACCTTC
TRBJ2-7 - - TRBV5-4 CASSRLAGFDEQYF TGTGCCAGCAGCCGCCTCGCGGGGTTTGACGAGCAGTACTTC
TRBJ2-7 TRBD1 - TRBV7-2 CASSLRDRGNEQYF TGTGCCAGCAGCCTCCGGGACAGGGGCAACGAGCAGTACTTC
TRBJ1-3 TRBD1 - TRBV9 CASSAGQGGGNTIYF TGTGCCAGCAGCGCTGGACAGGGAGGCGGAAACACCATATATTTT
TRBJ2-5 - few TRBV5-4 CASSFKVGQETQYF TGTGCCAGCAGCTTTAAGGTGGGCCAAGAGACCCAGTACTTC
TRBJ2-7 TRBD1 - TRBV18 CASSPQGANLSYEQYF TGTGCCAGCTCACCTCAGGGGGCTAATCTGTCCTACGAGCAGTACTTC
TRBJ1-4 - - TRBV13 CASSLRQENEKLFF TGTGCCAGCAGCCTCCGACAGGAGAATGAAAAACTGTTTTTT
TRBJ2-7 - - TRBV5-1 CASSLGIGIYEQYF TGCGCCAGCAGCTTGGGAATAGGGATCTACGAGCAGTACTTC
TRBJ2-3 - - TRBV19 CATLTGDTQYF TGTGCCACGCTTACAGGAGATACGCAGTATTTT
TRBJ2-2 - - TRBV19 CASSIITGFGRGTGELFF TGTGCCAGTAGTATAATCACAGGGTTTGGGCGGGGCACCGGGGAGCTGTTTTTT
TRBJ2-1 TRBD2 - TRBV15 CATSRDSLVAGGPLTYNEQFF TGTGCCACCAGCAGAGATTCCTTGGTAGCGGGAGGCCCGCTGACCTACAATGAGCAGTTCTTC
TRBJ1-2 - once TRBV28 CASSFLGGGRGYTF TGTGCCAGCAGTTTTTTGGGTGGGGGCCGTGGCTACACCTTC
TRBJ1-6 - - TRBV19 CASSITGTADSPLHF TGTGCCAGTAGTATTACCGGGACGGCCGATTCACCCCTCCACTTT
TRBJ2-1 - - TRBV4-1 CASPGRSYNEQFF TGCGCCAGCCCCGGGCGGTCCTACAATGAGCAGTTCTTC